The 10 T cell receptor beta chains below come from one sample, sequenced in a study of regulatory T cells in long-lasting Graves disease. iRepertoire HTBI primers and Arm-PCR of CDR3 regions built TCR beta libraries. MiXCR, run by TCRdb on the multiplex PCR reads, gives a single entry per CDR3 protein. Among a few hundred thousand distinct CDR3 sequences listed, 14% were seen once. Sample time point: newly diagnosed GD, antithyroid drugs for less than 3 months. PBMC RNA was the source of the TCR library. The same specimen was also included in a second study, on T cells in Graves' hyperthyroidism and ophthalmopathy.

The sample in question was peripheral blood mononuclear cells (PBMCs), obtained at new diagnosis, from a patient treated with antithyroid drugs. These receptors all stem from a woman aged 50 to 60 with Graves disease.

The CDR3 DNA reads as TGTGCCAGCAGCCTTTTATGGGCAGGGGGGTCTAATGAGCAGTTCTTC. This translates into CASSLLWAGGSNEQFF. This chain connects TRBV7-2 to TRBJ2-1; possibly TRBD1 for D (7 bases). Germline CDR1 reads SGHTA; CDR2 reads FQGNSA. Between the trimmed V and J ends, which lost 5 bases and 7 bases, there was a span of 21 bases. The CDR3 is 16 residues long.

The CDR3 reads CASSLSSSGVNEQFF. In nucleotides, the CDR3 is TGTGCCAGCAGTTTATCGTCTAGCGGGGTCAATGAGCAGTTCTTC. The chain employs TRBV27 and TRBJ2-1; 9 nucleotides line up with TRBD2. J gave up 6 bases and V 0 bases, and 3 bases lay outside the gene matches. CDR1 is MNHEY and CDR2 is SMNVEV in the germline V gene (reference sequence). The CDR3 is 15 amino acids.

The chain employs TRBV27 and TRBJ2-5; D possibly corresponds to TRBD1 (5 bases). The germline V gene encodes CDR1 MNHEY and CDR2 SMNVEV (reference sequence). The CDR3 runs to 13 residues. V was trimmed by 4 bases and J by 3 bases, leaving 9 bases between them. The CDR3 is CASSSTDKETQYF. The CDR3 DNA reads as TGTGCCAGCAGTTCGACAGATAAAGAGACCCAGTACTTC.

This clonotype appeared a few times. The V and J genes are TRBV7-2 and TRBJ2-7, with 7 bases aligning to TRBD1. The CDR3 loop spans 12 amino acids. Unmatched junction bases numbered 8, after V lost 11 bases and J lost 4 bases. Germline assignment: CDR1 SGHTA and CDR2 FQGNSA. The CDR3 sequence is CARQGWEYEQYF. The CDR3 DNA reads TGTGCCCGACAGGGTTGGGAGTACGAGCAGTACTTC. Full variable domain (outside the CDR3, taken from reference TRBV7-2 and TRBJ2-7): GAGVSQSPSNKVTEKGKDVELRCDPISGHTALYWYRQSLGQGLEFLIYFQGNSAPDKSGLPSDRFSAERTGGSVSTLTIQRTQQEDSAVYLCARQGWEYEQYFGPGTRLTVT.

This clonotype was counted only a few times. The chain joins TRBV29-1 to TRBJ2-3, with 7 positions matching TRBD2. The germline CDR1 and CDR2 sequences are SQVTM and ANQGSEA. The CDR3 consists of 16 residues. The junction had 6 bases not matched to a gene; V was cut back by 0 bases and J by 0 bases. CDR3 sequence: CSVEDPRTRSTDTQYF. The CDR3 region has the DNA TGCAGCGTTGAAGACCCGCGGACTAGGAGCACAGATACGCAGTATTTT.

The chain has TRBV7-2 and TRBJ1-5; no reliable D call. V lost 10 bases and J lost 5, with 24 bases in between. The germline CDR1 and CDR2 sequences are SGHTA and FQGNSA. The CDR3 is 16 residues long. The CDR3 coding sequence is TGTGCCACCCGCCCCAGAGGACGGTTAATAGATCAGCCCCAGCATTTT. It translates to CATRPRGRLIDQPQHF.

This clonotype was picked up many times. The V gene is TRBV6-1, the J gene TRBJ2-3; 7 bases align to TRBD2. The CDR3 has 13 residues. V lost 7 bases, J lost 6 bases, and 7 bases stayed unmatched. The germline V gene has CDR1 MNHNS and CDR2 SASEGT. CDR3 bases: TGTGCCAGCACGGGGAGGGGCGAGGATACGCAGTATTTT. It specifies CASTGRGEDTQYF.

This clonotype was recorded at least ten times. The chain employs TRBV27 and TRBJ2-7; no clear D gene. The CDR3 extends over 14 amino acids. Germline V gene data show CDR1 as MNHEY and CDR2 as SMNVEV (reference sequence). V was pared by 6 bases and J by 5 bases, with 17 bases between. The CDR3 DNA sequence: TGTGCCAGCAGCCAAATCCCCGACATCAACGAGCAGTACTTC. Amino acid sequence: CASSQIPDINEQYF.

This clonotype was seen repeatedly, ten times or more. This chain connects TRBV18 to TRBJ2-1; D might be TRBD1 or TRBD2, each matching 5 bases. Per germline, CDR1 KGHSH and CDR2 LQKENI. The germline V and J ends were trimmed by 0 bases and 15 bases, with 18 bases remaining between them. This CDR3 has 14 amino acids. The CDR3 here is CASSPPPIAGGGFF. CDR3 in DNA: TGTGCCAGCTCACCACCGCCGATTGCGGGTGGGGGGTTCTTC.

This clonotype came up a few times. V gene TRBV6-1 combines with J gene TRBJ1-4; D might be TRBD1 (5 bases). The CDR3 has 16 residues. Germline CDR1 and CDR2: MNHNS and SASEGT. The V and J ends lost 6 bases and 1 base respectively, with 15 bases between them. CDR3: CASRQGPRGTNEKLFF. CDR3 sequence (DNA): TGTGCCAGCAGGCAGGGTCCCCGTGGAACTAATGAAAAACTGTTTTTT.